This T cell receptor (beta chain) originates from a study of identical twins. The V gene end was trimmed by 11 bases and the J gene end by 6 bases; junction bases not matched to a gene: 9. The CDR3 has 12 amino acids. TCRdb reprocessed the 5' RACE reads with MiXCR, giving one entry per CDR3 protein. The data hold 700,000 or so distinct CDR3 sequences, with roughly 20% observed a single time. The same specimen was also included in a second study, on T cells expressing NK-cell markers. From that paper: Of the CD8+ T cells in six or seven donors, about 1.0-7.5% belonged to dominant NKG2C+ clonotypes.

This clonotype was obtained from a young woman in good health. Input material: PBMCs. The chain combines TRBV12-3 or TRBV12-4 with TRBJ1-1, with TRBD1 matching over 7 bases. CDR3 residues: CAVGRGRAEAFF. The CDR3 nucleotides read TGTGCCGTTGGGAGGGGGCGCGCTGAAGCTTTCTTT.